This T cell receptor beta chain is from a study of blood T cell repertoires in COVID-19. The wider study: Nucleic acid was either cDNA or gDNA, and it came from T cells, B-cell-depleted T cells, or PBMCs.

Original handling: Estimates of nucleated cell counts were drawn from the amplification of reference gene primers. Clones were sequenced by immunoSEQ multiplex PCR, and TCRdb holds only the in-frame ones, with some missing. V and J calls and clone size are those listed in that table; D and trimming were worked out from the DNA. The table has 110,000 or so clones, 85% to 90% seen once. V dropped 4 bases and J dropped 3 bases, with 16 bases sitting between them. The germline gives CDR1 MNHEY, CDR2 SMNVEV (reference sequence). The CDR3 consists of 15 residues. Sequencing input: peripheral blood. The origin of this receptor is a man aged 70 or older with active or convalescent COVID-19. The V call is TRBV27, the J call TRBJ2-7, with D perhaps matching TRBD2 (6 bases). The CDR3 sequence: CASSYIRTTGYEQYF. The CDR3 DNA reads TGTGCCAGCAGTTATATAAGGACTACTGGCTACGAGCAGTACTTC.